The text below deals with one T cell receptor beta chain. The antigen is undetermined. The data were obtained in a study of cytomegalovirus exposure and HLA in healthy donors. Trimming took 3 bases from V and 4 from J; bases not matched to a gene: 4. Germline V gives CDR1 SGHVS, CDR2 FQNEAQ. This CDR3 comprises 15 residues. Study-wide findings and caveats: Accounts indicate the classifier identified cytomegalovirus status with strong specificity and sensitivity. In vitro experiments confirmed that a few CMV-associated chains were specific for CMV antigens.

Method: immunoSEQ multiplex PCR; TCRdb's copy keeps in-frame clones and lacks some. Of some 120,000 clones listed, roughly 87% are singletons. J is TRBJ2-1 and V is TRBV7-8, with 9 bases identical to TRBD2. This TCR was recovered from a woman aged 18-35 years in good health and CMV-seronegative. The sample comprised PBMCs. The CDR3 sequence: CASSFASGMYNEQFF. CDR3 sequence (DNA): TGTGCCAGCAGCTTTGCTAGCGGGATGTACAATGAGCAGTTCTTC.